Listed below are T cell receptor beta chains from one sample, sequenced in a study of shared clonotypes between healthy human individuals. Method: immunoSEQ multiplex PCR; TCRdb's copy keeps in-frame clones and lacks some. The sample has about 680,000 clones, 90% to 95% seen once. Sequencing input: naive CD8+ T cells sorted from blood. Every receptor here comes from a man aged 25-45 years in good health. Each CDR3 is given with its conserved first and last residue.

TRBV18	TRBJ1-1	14	CASSPTDTNAEAFF
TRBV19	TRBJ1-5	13	CASSRGYNQPQHF
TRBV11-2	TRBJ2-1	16	CASSLDPGTSGRGEFF
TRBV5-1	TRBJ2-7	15	CASSLGDTLSYEQYF
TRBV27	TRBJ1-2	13	CASSFGTGKGYTF
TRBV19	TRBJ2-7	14	CASSPGQGDYEQYF
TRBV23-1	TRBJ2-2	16	CASSPGTGDYTGELFF
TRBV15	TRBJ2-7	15	CATSRDIGVPYEQYF
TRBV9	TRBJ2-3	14	CASSVARVTDTQYF
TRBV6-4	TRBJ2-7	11	CASSDTEFKYF
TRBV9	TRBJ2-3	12	CASSVDIYTQYF
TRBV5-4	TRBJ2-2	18	CASGPPGQPLSNTGELFF
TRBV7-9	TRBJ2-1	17	CASSLAGAGSSYNEQFF
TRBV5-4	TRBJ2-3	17	CASSVKGGGVSTDTQYF
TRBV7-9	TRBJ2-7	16	CASSPGLAGVTYEQYF
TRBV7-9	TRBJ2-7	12	CASSSGPYEQYF
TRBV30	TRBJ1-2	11	CAGRAGNGYTF
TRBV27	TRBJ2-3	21	CASCRLAGGPSHPMNTDTQYF
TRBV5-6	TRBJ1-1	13	CASSLHEPGEAFF
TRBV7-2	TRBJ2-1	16	CASSTLAGDSSGEQFF
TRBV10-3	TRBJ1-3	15	CAINSRDSSGNTIYF
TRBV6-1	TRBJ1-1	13	CATTWTGWPEAFF
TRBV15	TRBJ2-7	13	CATSPLVPHEQYF
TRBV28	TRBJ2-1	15	CASSKGSYLYNEQFF
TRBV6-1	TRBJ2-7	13	CASSVGQAYEQYF
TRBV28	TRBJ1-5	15	CASTLYEGAGQPQHF
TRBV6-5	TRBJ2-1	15	CASSYSADLYYEQFF
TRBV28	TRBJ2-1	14	CASRATLTYNEQFF
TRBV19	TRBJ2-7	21	CASSPKKIRTGFLVVCYEQYF
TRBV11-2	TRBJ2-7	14	CASTLGQGFYEQYF
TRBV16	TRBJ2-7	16	CASSQRTSGTFYEQYF
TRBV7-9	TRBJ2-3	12	CASGQGTDTQYF
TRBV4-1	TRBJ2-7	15	CASSPPSGSRYEQYF
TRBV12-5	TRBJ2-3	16	CASGNIWTGDTDTQYF
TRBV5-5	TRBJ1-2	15	CASSLTGGAGYGYTF
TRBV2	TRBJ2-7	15	CASSEVETGGNEQYF
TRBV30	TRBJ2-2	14	CAWSTDRNTGELFF
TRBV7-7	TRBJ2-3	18	CASSSGLRTSGTPDTQYF
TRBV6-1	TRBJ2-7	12	CASNYVGYEQYF
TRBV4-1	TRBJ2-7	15	CASSPSGAGSVEQYF
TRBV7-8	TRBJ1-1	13	CASSAAGGDEAFF
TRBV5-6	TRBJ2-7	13	CASSWGTDFEQYF
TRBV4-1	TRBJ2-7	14	CASSQTSGSYEQYF